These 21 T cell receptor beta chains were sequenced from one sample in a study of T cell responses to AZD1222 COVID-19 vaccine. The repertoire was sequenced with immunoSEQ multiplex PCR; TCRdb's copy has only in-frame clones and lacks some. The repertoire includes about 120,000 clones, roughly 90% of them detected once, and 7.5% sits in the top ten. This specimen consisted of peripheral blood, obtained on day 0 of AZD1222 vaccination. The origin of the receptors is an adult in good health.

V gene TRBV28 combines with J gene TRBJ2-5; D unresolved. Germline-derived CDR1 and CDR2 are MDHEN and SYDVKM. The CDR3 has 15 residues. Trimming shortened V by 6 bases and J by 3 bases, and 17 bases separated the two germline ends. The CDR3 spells CASSPSRLEKETQYF. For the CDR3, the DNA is TGTGCCAGCAGCCCCTCGAGACTCGAGAAAGAGACCCAGTACTTC.

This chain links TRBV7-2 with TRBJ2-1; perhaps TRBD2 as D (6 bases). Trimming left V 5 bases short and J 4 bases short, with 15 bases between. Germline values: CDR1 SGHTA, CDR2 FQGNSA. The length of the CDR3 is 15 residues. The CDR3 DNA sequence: TGTGCCAGCAGCGCACGACTAGAGTTTTACAATGAGCAGTTCTTC. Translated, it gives CASSARLEFYNEQFF.

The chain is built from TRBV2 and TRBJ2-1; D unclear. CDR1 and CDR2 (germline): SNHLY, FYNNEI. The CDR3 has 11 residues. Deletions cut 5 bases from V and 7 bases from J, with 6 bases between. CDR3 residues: CASSPINEQFF. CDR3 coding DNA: TGTGCCAGCAGTCCGATTAATGAGCAGTTCTTC. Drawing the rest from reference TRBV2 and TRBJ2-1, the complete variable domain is EPEVTQTPSHQVTQMGQEVILRCVPISNHLYFYWYRQILGQKVEFLVSFYNNEISEKSEIFDDQFSVERPDGSNFTLKIRSTKLEDSAMYFCASSPINEQFFGPGTRLTVL.

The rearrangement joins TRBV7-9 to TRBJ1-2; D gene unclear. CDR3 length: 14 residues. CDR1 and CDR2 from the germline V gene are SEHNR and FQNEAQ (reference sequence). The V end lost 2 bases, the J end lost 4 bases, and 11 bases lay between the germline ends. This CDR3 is CASSLPQEVYGYTF. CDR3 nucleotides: TGTGCCAGCAGCTTACCCCAGGAGGTCTATGGCTACACCTTC. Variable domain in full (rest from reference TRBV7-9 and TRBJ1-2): DTGVSQNPRHKITKRGQNVTFRCDPISEHNRLYWYRQTLGQGPEFLTYFQNEAQLEKSRLLSDRFSAERPKGSFSTLEIQRTEQGDSAMYLCASSLPQEVYGYTFGSGTRLTVV.

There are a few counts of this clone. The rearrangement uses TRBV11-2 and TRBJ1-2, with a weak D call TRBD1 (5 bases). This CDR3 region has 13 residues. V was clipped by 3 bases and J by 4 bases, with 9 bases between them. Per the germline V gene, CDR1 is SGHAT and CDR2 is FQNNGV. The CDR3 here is CASSFDRFYGYTF. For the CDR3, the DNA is TGTGCCAGCAGCTTCGACAGATTCTATGGCTACACCTTC.

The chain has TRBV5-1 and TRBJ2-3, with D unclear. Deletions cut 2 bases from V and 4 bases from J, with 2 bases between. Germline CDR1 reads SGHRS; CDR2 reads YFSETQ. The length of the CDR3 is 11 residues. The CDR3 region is CASSLSDTQYF. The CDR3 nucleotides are TGCGCCAGCAGCTTATCAGATACGCAGTATTTT.

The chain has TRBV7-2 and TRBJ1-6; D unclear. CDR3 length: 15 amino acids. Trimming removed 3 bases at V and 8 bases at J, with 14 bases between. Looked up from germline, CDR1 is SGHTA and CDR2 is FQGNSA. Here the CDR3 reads CASSFQRGIDSPLHF. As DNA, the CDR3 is TGTGCCAGCAGCTTCCAAAGAGGTATAGATTCACCCCTCCACTTT. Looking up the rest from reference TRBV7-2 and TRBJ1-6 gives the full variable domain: GAGVSQSPSNKVTEKGKDVELRCDPISGHTALYWYRQSLGQGLEFLIYFQGNSAPDKSGLPSDRFSAERTGGSVSTLTIQRTQQEDSAVYLCASSFQRGIDSPLHFGNGTRLTVT.

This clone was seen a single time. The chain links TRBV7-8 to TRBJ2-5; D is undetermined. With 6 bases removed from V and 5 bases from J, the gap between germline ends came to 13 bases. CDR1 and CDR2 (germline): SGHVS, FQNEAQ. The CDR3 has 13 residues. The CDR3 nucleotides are TGTGCCAGCAGTTTTGCACCCTGGGAGACCCAGTACTTC. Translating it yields CASSFAPWETQYF.

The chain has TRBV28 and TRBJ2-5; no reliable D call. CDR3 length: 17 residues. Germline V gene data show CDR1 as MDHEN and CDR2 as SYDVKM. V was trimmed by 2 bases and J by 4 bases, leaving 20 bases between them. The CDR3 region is CASSLQAINPARETQYF. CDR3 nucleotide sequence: TGTGCCAGCAGTTTACAGGCCATAAATCCCGCCCGAGAGACCCAGTACTTC.

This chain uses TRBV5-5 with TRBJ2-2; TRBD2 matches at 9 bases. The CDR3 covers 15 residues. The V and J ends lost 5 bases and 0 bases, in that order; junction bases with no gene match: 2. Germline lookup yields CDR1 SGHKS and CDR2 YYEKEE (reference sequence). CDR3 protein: CASRLAGPNTGELFF. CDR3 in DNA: TGTGCCAGCAGGCTAGCGGGACCGAACACCGGGGAGCTGTTTTTT.

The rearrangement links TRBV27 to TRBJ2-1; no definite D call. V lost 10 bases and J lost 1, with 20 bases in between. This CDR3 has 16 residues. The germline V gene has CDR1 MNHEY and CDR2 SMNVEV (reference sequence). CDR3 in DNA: TGTGCCACCTCGAAAGGTTACGGGCAGTCCTACAATGAGCAGTTCTTC. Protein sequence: CATSKGYGQSYNEQFF.

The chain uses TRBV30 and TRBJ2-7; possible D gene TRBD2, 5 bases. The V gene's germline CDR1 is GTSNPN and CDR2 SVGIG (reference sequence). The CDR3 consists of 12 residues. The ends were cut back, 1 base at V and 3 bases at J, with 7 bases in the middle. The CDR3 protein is CAWSAGDYEQYF. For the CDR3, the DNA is TGTGCCTGGAGTGCCGGGGACTACGAGCAGTACTTC.

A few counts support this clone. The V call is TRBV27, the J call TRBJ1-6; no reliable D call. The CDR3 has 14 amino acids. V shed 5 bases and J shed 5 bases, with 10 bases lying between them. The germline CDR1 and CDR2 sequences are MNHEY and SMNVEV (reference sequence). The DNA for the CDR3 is TGTGCCAGCAGTCGTACACCAAATAATTCACCCCTCCACTTT. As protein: CASSRTPNNSPLHF.

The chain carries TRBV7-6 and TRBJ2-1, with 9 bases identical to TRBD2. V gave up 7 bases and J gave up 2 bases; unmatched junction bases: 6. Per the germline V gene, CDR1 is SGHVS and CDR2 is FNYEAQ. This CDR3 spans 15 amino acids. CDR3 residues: CASTRAGGTYNEQFF. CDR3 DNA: TGTGCCAGCACTAGAGCGGGAGGTACCTACAATGAGCAGTTCTTC.

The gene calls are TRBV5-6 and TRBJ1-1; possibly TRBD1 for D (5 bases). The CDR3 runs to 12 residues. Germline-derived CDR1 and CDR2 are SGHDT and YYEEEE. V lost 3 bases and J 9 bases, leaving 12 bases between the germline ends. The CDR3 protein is CASSSGTRQAFF. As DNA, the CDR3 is TGTGCCAGCAGCTCCGGGACTAGACAAGCTTTCTTT.

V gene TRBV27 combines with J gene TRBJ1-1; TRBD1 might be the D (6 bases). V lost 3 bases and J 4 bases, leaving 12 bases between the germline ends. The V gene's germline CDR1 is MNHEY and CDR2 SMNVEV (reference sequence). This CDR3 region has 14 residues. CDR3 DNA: TGTGCCAGCAGTTTTAGCGGGGGCGGCACTGAAGCTTTCTTT. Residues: CASSFSGGGTEAFF.

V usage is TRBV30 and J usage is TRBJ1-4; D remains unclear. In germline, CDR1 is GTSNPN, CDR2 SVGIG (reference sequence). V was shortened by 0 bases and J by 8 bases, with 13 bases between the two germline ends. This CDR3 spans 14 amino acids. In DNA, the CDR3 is TGTGCCTGGAGTGTACTGTCACTGGGCGAAAAACTGTTTTTT. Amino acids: CAWSVLSLGEKLFF.

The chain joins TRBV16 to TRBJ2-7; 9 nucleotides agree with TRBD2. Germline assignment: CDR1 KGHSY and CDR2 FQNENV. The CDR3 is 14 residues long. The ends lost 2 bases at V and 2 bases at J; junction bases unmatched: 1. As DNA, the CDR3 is TGTGCCAGCAGCCAAGGGACTAGCACCTACGAGCAGTACTTC. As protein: CASSQGTSTYEQYF. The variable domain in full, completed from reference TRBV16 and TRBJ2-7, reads GEEVAQTPKHLVRGEGQKAKLYCAPIKGHSYVFWYQQVLKNEFKFLISFQNENVFDETGMPKERFSAKCLPNSPCSLEIQATKLEDSAVYFCASSQGTSTYEQYFGPGTRLTVT.

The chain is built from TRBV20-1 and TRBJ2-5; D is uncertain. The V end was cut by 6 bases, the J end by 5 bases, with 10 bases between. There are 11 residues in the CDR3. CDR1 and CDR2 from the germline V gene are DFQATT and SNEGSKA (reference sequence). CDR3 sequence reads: CSAPRRETQYF. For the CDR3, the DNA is TGCAGTGCCCCTCGAAGGGAGACCCAGTACTTC.

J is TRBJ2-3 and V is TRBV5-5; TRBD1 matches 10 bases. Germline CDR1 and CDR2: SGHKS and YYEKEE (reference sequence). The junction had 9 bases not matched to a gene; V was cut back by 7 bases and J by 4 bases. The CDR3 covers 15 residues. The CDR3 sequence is CASSGTGVSADTQYF. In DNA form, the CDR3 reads TGTGCCAGCTCCGGGACAGGGGTTTCCGCAGATACGCAGTATTTT.

For the CDR3, the DNA is TGTGCCAGCAGCTTACCGGGAGGAGCAGGAGATACGCAGTATTTT. Amino acid sequence: CASSLPGGAGDTQYF. The V and J genes are TRBV5-8 and TRBJ2-3; TRBD2 matches at 7 bases. Trimming at V came to 2 bases and at J to 5 bases, leaving 8 bases not matched to a gene. This CDR3 region has 15 residues. CDR1 is SGHTS, CDR2 YDEGEE, per germline.